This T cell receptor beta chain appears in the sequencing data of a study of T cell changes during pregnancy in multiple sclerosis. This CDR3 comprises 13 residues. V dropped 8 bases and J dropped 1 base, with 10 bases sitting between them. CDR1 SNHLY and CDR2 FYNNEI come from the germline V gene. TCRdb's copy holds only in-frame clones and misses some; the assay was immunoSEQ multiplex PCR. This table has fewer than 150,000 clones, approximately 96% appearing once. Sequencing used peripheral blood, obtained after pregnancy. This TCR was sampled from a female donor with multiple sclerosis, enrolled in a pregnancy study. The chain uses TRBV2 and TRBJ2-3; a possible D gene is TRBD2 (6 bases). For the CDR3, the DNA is TGTGCCAGCGAGAAGCGGGGCACAGATACGCAGTATTTT. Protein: CASEKRGTDTQYF.